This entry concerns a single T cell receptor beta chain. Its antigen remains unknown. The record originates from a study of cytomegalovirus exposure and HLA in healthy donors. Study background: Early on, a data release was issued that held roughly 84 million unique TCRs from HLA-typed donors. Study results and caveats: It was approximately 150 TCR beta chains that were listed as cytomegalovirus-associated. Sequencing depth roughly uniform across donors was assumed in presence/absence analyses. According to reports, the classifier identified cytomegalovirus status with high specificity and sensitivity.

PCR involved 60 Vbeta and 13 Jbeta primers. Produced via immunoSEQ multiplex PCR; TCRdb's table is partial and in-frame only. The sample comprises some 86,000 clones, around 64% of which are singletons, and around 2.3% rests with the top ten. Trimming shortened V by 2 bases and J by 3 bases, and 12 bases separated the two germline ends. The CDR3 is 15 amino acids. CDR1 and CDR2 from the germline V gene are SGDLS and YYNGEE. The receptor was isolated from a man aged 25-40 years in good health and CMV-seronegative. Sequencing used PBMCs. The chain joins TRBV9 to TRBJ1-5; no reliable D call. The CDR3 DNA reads TGTGCCAGCAGCGTGGCTGGGAGAGCCAATCAGCCCCAGCATTTT. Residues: CASSVAGRANQPQHF.